These 14 T cell receptor beta chains share one sample of origin, sequenced in a study of shared clonotypes between healthy human individuals. Assay: immunoSEQ multiplex PCR; the TCRdb copy retains only in-frame clones and omits some. The sample lists about 2.3 million clones; approximately 93% were seen once. The specimen was naive CD4+ T cells from PBMCs. Subset described: CD45RA+ positively selected. The receptors here all came from a man between 18 and 29 years old in good health. Some clones in this sample may be carry-over from other donors' samples.

The chain recombines TRBV27 with TRBJ1-4; D is uncertain. The germline V gene encodes CDR1 MNHEY and CDR2 SMNVEV (reference sequence). Trimming pared 0 bases from V and 5 bases from J, leaving 10 bases between. This CDR3 contains 15 residues. CDR3 loop: CASSLSSPLNEKLFF. The CDR3 nucleotides read TGTGCCAGCAGTTTATCAAGTCCTTTAAATGAAAAACTGTTTTTT.

The rearrangement joins TRBV28 to TRBJ1-1, with D hard to call. Trimming shortened V by 5 bases and J by 10 bases, and 20 bases separated the two germline ends. The CDR3 covers 14 residues. CDR1 is MDHEN, CDR2 SYDVKM, per germline. The CDR3 loop reads CASSIRRARGGAFF. The CDR3 DNA follows: TGTGCCAGCAGTATCCGGAGAGCTCGGGGAGGAGCTTTCTTT.

CDR3 in DNA: TGTGCCGCGAGGGGGGCCGGGGTAAAAAAACTGTTTTTT. Amino acids: CAARGAGVKKLFF. This rearrangement joins TRBV6-1 to TRBJ1-4; possible D gene TRBD1, 6 bases. Germline CDR1 MNHNS, CDR2 SASEGT. The germline V and J ends were trimmed by 11 bases and 9 bases, with 19 bases remaining between them. CDR3 length: 13 residues.

The rearrangement joins TRBV9 to TRBJ2-1, with TRBD2 identical over 7 bases. The V segment lost 3 bases and the J segment 6 bases; nucleotides outside the gene matches: 6. The CDR3 contains 14 residues. Germline V lookup: CDR1 SGDLS, CDR2 YYNGEE. The CDR3 coding sequence is TGTGCCAGCAGCGGCGGGACTACCCGCAATGAGCAGTTCTTC. This sequence encodes CASSGGTTRNEQFF.

The chain is built from TRBV18 and TRBJ2-4; a possible D gene is TRBD2 (5 bases). The CDR3 has 16 amino acids. The V gene lost 3 bases and the J gene lost 0 bases, with 12 bases spanning the gap. Germline V CDR1 and CDR2: KGHSH, LQKENI. This CDR3 reads CASSPSGYLAKNIQYF. The CDR3 DNA sequence: TGTGCCAGCTCACCGTCGGGGTACCTAGCCAAAAACATTCAGTACTTC.

The gene calls are TRBV5-1 and TRBJ2-3; 7 bases align to TRBD2. V was pared by 4 bases and J by 1 base, with 6 bases of the junction left unmatched. Germline loops: CDR1 SGHRS, CDR2 YFSETQ. The CDR3 is made up of 15 amino acids. The CDR3 bases are TGCGCCAGCAGCCCCCAAGCGGGGCGCACAGATACGCAGTATTTT. This encodes CASSPQAGRTDTQYF.

The chain links TRBV5-1 to TRBJ2-7; 10 bases map to TRBD2. This CDR3 is 15 amino acids long. Germline V gives CDR1 SGHRS, CDR2 YFSETQ. Germline trimming cut 4 bases from V and 2 bases from J; bases unmatched to any gene: 6. CDR3 protein: CASSIGLAVPYEQYF. The CDR3 bases are TGCGCCAGCAGCATTGGACTAGCGGTCCCCTACGAGCAGTACTTC.

The chain carries TRBV19 and TRBJ1-2; D is unresolved. V dropped 11 bases and J dropped 4 bases, with 17 bases sitting between them. Germline V CDR1 and CDR2: LNHDA, SQIVND (reference sequence). This CDR3 has 13 amino acids. The CDR3 here is CASKYPQTYGYTF. Written as DNA, the CDR3 is TGTGCCTCGAAGTACCCGCAGACCTATGGCTACACCTTC.

The DNA for the CDR3 is TGTGCCAGCTCCCCTGACAGGATCACTGAAGCTTTCTTT. It specifies CASSPDRITEAFF. The J gene is TRBJ1-1, the V gene TRBV18, with D perhaps TRBD1 (6 bases). CDR1 is KGHSH, CDR2 LQKENI, per germline. V was trimmed by 6 bases and J by 4 bases, leaving 12 bases between them. The CDR3 loop spans 13 amino acids.

The rearrangement joins TRBV7-9 to TRBJ1-1; D might be TRBD1 (5 bases). There are 13 residues in the CDR3. The germline CDR1 and CDR2 sequences are SEHNR and FQNEAQ (reference sequence). The V and J ends lost 5 bases and 6 bases respectively, with 13 bases between them. CDR3 nucleotides: TGTGCCAGCAGCCAACAGCTGGGGGCTGAAGCTTTCTTT. It is translated as CASSQQLGAEAFF.

This chain joins TRBV10-3 and TRBJ1-1; D not certain. The germline CDR1 and CDR2 sequences are ENHRY and SYGVKD. The CDR3 loop spans 12 amino acids. The ends were cut back, 3 bases at V and 6 bases at J, with 8 bases in the middle. Written as DNA, the CDR3 is TGTGCCATCAGTGAAGGCAGCGCTGAAGCTTTCTTT. Protein: CAISEGSAEAFF.

V usage is TRBV6-1 and J usage is TRBJ2-1, with 7 bases that match TRBD2. The CDR3 spans 14 residues. V shed 7 bases and J 0 bases; nucleotides not matched to a gene: 3. Germline V lookup: CDR1 MNHNS, CDR2 SASEGT. The CDR3 loop is CASIGTTSYNEQFF. CDR3 nucleotide sequence: TGTGCCAGCATTGGGACTACCTCCTACAATGAGCAGTTCTTC.

This clone was picked up one time. The rearrangement links TRBV28 to TRBJ2-1; 8 bases agree with TRBD1. Trimming at V came to 1 base and at J to 7 bases, leaving 9 bases not matched to a gene. The CDR3 runs to 16 residues. The germline CDR1 and CDR2 sequences are MDHEN and SYDVKM. Here the CDR3 reads CASSLSVGTGRNEQFF. For the CDR3, the DNA is TGTGCCAGCAGTTTATCTGTCGGGACAGGCAGGAATGAGCAGTTCTTC.

The V call is TRBV6-1, the J call TRBJ1-2; TRBD1 is a possible D gene (5 bases). CDR1 is MNHNS and CDR2 is SASEGT in the germline V gene. V lost 6 bases and J 3 bases, leaving 14 bases between the germline ends. The CDR3 spans 14 residues. CDR3 DNA sequence: TGTGCCAGCAGAATTACCGGGACCGACTATGGCTACACCTTC. Translating it yields CASRITGTDYGYTF.